Presented here are 3 T cell receptor beta chains from one specimen sequenced in a study of identical twins. MiXCR was run by TCRdb on the 5' RACE reads, yielding one entry per CDR3 protein. The sample yields roughly 720,000 distinct CDR3 sequences, approximately 18% seen once. The same sample was also used in a study of T cells expressing NK-cell markers.

The sequenced sample was PBMCs. The receptors come from a woman aged 18 to 35 in good health.

In this sample, this clonotype turned up a few times. The chain links TRBV11-1 to TRBJ2-1; D not resolved. This CDR3 has 18 residues. Germline CDR1 and CDR2: SGHAT and FQDESV (reference sequence). V was pared by 4 bases and J by 6 bases, with 25 bases between. The CDR3 bases are TGTGCCAGCAGCTCGCCCGTGGGTAGGATACACCGGGCCAATGAGCAGTTCTTC. Residues: CASSSPVGRIHRANEQFF.

This clonotype has a handful of counts. This chain joins TRBV27 and TRBJ2-3; 9 nucleotides align to TRBD2. Per the germline V gene, CDR1 is MNHEY and CDR2 is SMNVEV (reference sequence). The CDR3 is made up of 15 amino acids. V was clipped by 4 bases and J by 4 bases; unmatched bases: 6. CDR3 amino acids: CASSSGTSSADTQYF. CDR3 nucleotide sequence: TGTGCCAGCAGTTCCGGGACTAGCTCCGCAGATACGCAGTATTTT.

This clonotype occurred a few times. The chain joins TRBV14 to TRBJ2-2; perhaps TRBD2 as D (5 bases). The CDR3 sequence is 18 residues long. The V end was cut by 0 bases, the J end by 0 bases, with 14 bases between. The germline V gene has CDR1 SGHDN and CDR2 FVKESK. The CDR3 bases are TGTGCCAGCAGCCAAGAGTGGTCTAGCCCTTCGAACACCGGGGAGCTGTTTTTT. This translates into CASSQEWSSPSNTGELFF.